This T cell receptor (beta chain) was captured in a study of human thymus T cells. The study's findings and limits: Blood and thymic repertoires both appeared biased in V and J gene usage.

Measured with immunoSEQ multiplex PCR; TCRdb has only the in-frame clones, and not every one. This sample has roughly 130,000 clones; about 95% occur once, and the top ten carry 0.02% to 0.03%. The thymus tissue came from resections taken during corrective heart surgery. Serving as donors were healthy Finnish infants, each of whom was having open corrective surgery for congenital heart defects. As concerns this clone: What it binds is unknown.

Specimen: thymus tissue. The receptor's source is a boy under two years old with a congenital heart defect but otherwise immunologically healthy.

The CDR3 sequence is CASSFSQGYEQYF. For the CDR3, the DNA is TGTGCCAGCAGTTTCTCGCAAGGCTACGAGCAGTACTTC. The rearrangement links TRBV27 to TRBJ2-7; the D is unclear. V shed 3 bases and J shed 3 bases, with 9 bases lying between them. The CDR3 totals 13 residues. Germline values: CDR1 MNHEY, CDR2 SMNVEV (reference sequence).